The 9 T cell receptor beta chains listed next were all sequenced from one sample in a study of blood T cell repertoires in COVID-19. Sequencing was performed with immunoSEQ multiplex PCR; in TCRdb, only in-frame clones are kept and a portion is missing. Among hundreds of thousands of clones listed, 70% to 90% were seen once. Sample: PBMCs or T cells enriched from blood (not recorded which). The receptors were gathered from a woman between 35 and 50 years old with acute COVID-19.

The CDR3 DNA sequence: TGTGCCAGCAGCTTGGTCGGTGAAGCTTTCTTT. Amino acid sequence: CASSLVGEAFF. This chain joins TRBV5-6 and TRBJ1-1; D not resolved. V dropped 0 bases and J dropped 7 bases, with 4 bases sitting between them. Germline V gene lookup returns CDR1 SGHDT and CDR2 YYEEEE. The CDR3 extends over 11 amino acids.

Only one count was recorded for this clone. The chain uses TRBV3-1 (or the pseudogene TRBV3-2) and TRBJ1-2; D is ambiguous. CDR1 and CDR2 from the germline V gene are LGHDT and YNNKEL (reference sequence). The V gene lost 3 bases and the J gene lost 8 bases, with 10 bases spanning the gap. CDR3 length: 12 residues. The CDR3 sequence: CASSQRALGYTF. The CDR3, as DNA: TGTGCCAGCAGCCAGCGGGCATTAGGCTACACCTTC.

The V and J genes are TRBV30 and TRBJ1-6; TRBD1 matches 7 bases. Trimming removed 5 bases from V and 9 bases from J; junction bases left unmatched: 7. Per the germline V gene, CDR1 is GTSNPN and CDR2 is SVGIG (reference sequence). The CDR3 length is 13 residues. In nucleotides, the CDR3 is TGTGCCTGGTTACAGGGGATGGGTTCACCCCTCCACTTT. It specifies CAWLQGMGSPLHF.

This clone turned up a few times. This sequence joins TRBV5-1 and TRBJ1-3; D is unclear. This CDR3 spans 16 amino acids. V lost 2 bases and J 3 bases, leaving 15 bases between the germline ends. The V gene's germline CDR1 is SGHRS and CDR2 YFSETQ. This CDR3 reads CASSFSSGGNGNTIYF. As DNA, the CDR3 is TGCGCCAGCAGCTTTTCCAGCGGTGGCAATGGAAACACCATATATTTT.

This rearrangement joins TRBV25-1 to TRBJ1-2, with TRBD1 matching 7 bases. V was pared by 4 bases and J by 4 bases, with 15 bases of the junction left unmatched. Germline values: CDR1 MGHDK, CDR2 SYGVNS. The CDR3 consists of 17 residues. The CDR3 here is CASSGGTDQITFYGYTF. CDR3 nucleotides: TGTGCCAGCAGTGGAGGGACAGACCAAATTACATTCTATGGCTACACCTTC.

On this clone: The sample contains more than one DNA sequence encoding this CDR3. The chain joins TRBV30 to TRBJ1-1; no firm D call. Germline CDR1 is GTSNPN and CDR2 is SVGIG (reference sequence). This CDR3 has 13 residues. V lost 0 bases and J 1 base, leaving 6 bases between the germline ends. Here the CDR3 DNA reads TGTGCCTGGAGTGTAGGAGGGAACACTGAAGCTTTCTTT. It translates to CAWSVGGNTEAFF.

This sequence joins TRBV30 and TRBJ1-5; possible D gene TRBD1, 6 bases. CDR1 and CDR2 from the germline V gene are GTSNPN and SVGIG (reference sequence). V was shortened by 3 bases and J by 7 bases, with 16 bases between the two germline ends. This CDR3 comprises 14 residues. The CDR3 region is CAWSAGVGSQPQHF. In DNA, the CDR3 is TGTGCCTGGAGCGCAGGGGTGGGTAGCCAGCCCCAGCATTTT.

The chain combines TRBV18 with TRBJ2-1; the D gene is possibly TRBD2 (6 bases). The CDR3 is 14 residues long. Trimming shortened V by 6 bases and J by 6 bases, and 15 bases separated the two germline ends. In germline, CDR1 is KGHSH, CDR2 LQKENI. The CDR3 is CASSPGARGNEQFF. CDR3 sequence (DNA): TGTGCCAGCTCCCCCGGCGCGCGGGGCAATGAGCAGTTCTTC.

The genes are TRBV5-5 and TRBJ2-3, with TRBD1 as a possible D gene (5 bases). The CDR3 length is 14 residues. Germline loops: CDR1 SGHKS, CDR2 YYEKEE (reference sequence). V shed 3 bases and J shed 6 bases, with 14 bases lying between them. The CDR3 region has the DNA TGTGCCAGCAGCTCCTACAGGCTAGTGGATACGCAGTATTTT. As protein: CASSSYRLVDTQYF. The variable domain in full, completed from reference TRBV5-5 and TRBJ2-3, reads DAGVTQSPTHLIKTRGQQVTLRCSPISGHKSVSWYQQVLGQGPQFIFQYYEKEERGRGNFPDRFSARQFPNYSSELNVNALLLGDSALYLCASSSYRLVDTQYFGPGTRLTVL.